Presented here are 30 T cell receptor beta chains from one specimen sequenced in a study of early T cells in non-severe SARS-CoV-2 infection. Using its own MiXCR run on the 5' RACE reads, TCRdb lists one record per CDR3 protein. Altogether about 100,000 distinct CDR3 sequences are present, roughly 13% being singletons, with the ten largest covering approximately 2%. Sample: whole blood. The receptors derive from an adult who was a healthcare worker with PCR-confirmed SARS-CoV-2 infection or an uninfected control (not recorded which).

This sequence joins TRBV6-1 and TRBJ1-6, with D perhaps matching TRBD1 (5 bases). Trimming took 4 bases from V and 6 from J, leaving 7 bases between them. The CDR3 consists of 13 residues. CDR1 and CDR2 (germline): MNHNS, SASEGT. CDR3 coding DNA: TGTGCCAGCAGTGCAGGGACTAATTCACCCCTCCACTTT. This codes for CASSAGTNSPLHF.

The V call is TRBV18, the J call TRBJ2-7; the match to TRBD1 covers 8 bases. Germline V gene lookup returns CDR1 KGHSH and CDR2 LQKENI. The ends lost 3 bases at V and 2 bases at J; junction bases unmatched: 3. CDR3 length: 14 residues. For the CDR3, the DNA is TGTGCCAGCTCACCGGACAGGGTCCCCTACGAGCAGTACTTC. It yields the protein CASSPDRVPYEQYF. Full variable domain (outside the CDR3, taken from reference TRBV18 and TRBJ2-7): NAGVMQNPRHLVRRRGQEARLRCSPMKGHSHVYWYRQLPEEGLKFMVYLQKENIIDESGMPKERFSAEFPKEGPSILRIQQVVRGDSAAYFCASSPDRVPYEQYFGPGTRLTVT.

This clonotype was seen repeatedly, ten times or more. The chain recombines TRBV24-1 with TRBJ2-1; 11 nucleotides agree with TRBD2. The germline V gene encodes CDR1 KGHDR and CDR2 SFDVKD. The CDR3 consists of 15 residues. J was trimmed by 5 bases and V by 1 base; bases with no gene match: 0. The CDR3 DNA reads as TGTGCCACCAGTGATTTTAGCGGGGGGGACAATGAGCAGTTCTTC. It encodes CATSDFSGGDNEQFF.

This clonotype was seen ten or more times. J is TRBJ2-7 and V is TRBV27; D perhaps matches TRBD2 (6 bases). Germline-derived CDR1 and CDR2 are MNHEY and SMNVEV (reference sequence). CDR3 length: 14 residues. The V and J ends lost 0 bases and 5 bases respectively, with 11 bases between them. The CDR3: CASSLSSGGDEQYF. CDR3 nucleotides: TGTGCCAGCAGTTTATCCTCCGGCGGGGACGAGCAGTACTTC.

There are many counts of this clonotype. The rearrangement uses TRBV12-3 or TRBV12-4 and TRBJ2-5, with TRBD2 as a possible D gene (6 bases). V lost 6 bases, J lost 1 base, and 12 bases lay in between. The CDR3 covers 14 residues. The CDR3 sequence: CASSLDYGQETQYF. CDR3 nucleotide sequence: TGTGCCAGCAGCCTGGACTATGGCCAAGAGACCCAGTACTTC.

A few counts support this clonotype. This chain links TRBV15 with TRBJ2-2; perhaps TRBD2 as D (6 bases). The V gene's germline CDR1 is LNHNV and CDR2 YYDKDF (reference sequence). V was clipped by 3 bases and J by 1 base, with 9 bases between them. The CDR3 has 15 amino acids. CDR3 coding DNA: TGTGCCACCAGCAGTAGAGCGGGGAACACCGGGGAGCTGTTTTTT. Encoded protein: CATSSRAGNTGELFF.

This clonotype occurred many times. The chain is built from TRBV11-2 and TRBJ1-1; D is possibly TRBD1 (5 bases). Germline assignment: CDR1 SGHAT and CDR2 FQNNGV. The germline V and J ends were trimmed by 4 bases and 0 bases, with 12 bases remaining between them. The CDR3 loop spans 15 amino acids. The CDR3 is CASSWTYSMNTEAFF. DNA for the CDR3: TGTGCCAGCAGCTGGACATATAGCATGAACACTGAAGCTTTCTTT.

The V call is TRBV29-1, the J call TRBJ2-7, with D tentatively TRBD1 (6 bases). This CDR3 spans 13 amino acids. Per the germline V gene, CDR1 is SQVTM and CDR2 is ANQGSEA. Between the trimmed V and J ends, which lost 4 bases and 5 bases, there was a span of 15 bases. The CDR3 is CSVAARTVDEQYF. The CDR3 DNA reads TGCAGCGTTGCCGCCAGGACAGTCGACGAGCAGTACTTC.

This clonotype was counted ten times or more. The chain links TRBV6-5 to TRBJ1-2; tentative D call: TRBD1 (6 bases). The V and J ends lost 6 bases and 8 bases respectively, with 16 bases between them. CDR3 length: 13 residues. Germline loops: CDR1 MNHEY, CDR2 SVGAGI. CDR3 region: CASSYDRSGGYTF. DNA of the CDR3: TGTGCCAGCAGCTACGACAGGTCTGGAGGCTACACCTTC.

The chain combines TRBV29-1 with TRBJ1-1; unclear D gene. The V gene lost 6 bases and the J gene lost 3 bases, with 11 bases spanning the gap. Germline-derived CDR1 and CDR2 are SQVTM and ANQGSEA. This CDR3 comprises 12 residues. The DNA of the CDR3 is TGCAGCGTCGGTGGTTGGGACACTGAAGCTTTCTTT. Translating it yields CSVGGWDTEAFF.

This clonotype appeared a few times. The gene calls are TRBV7-9 and TRBJ1-4, with 9 positions matching TRBD1. This CDR3 region has 14 residues. J gave up 10 bases and V 5 bases, and 8 bases lay outside the gene matches. Germline V gene sequence: CDR1 SEHNR, CDR2 FQNEAQ (reference sequence). The CDR3 loop reads CASSLRQGGGKLFF. The CDR3 region has the DNA TGTGCCAGCAGCCTTCGACAGGGGGGTGGAAAACTGTTTTTT.

The sample holds many counts of this clonotype. This chain uses TRBV28 with TRBJ1-1, with 9 bases lining up with TRBD1. With 3 bases clipped from V and 3 bases from J, the junction kept 2 bases outside the gene matches. Germline CDR1 and CDR2: MDHEN and SYDVKM. The CDR3 is made up of 14 amino acids. CDR3 residues: CASSLTGGYTEAFF. CDR3 nucleotide sequence: TGTGCCAGCAGTTTGACAGGGGGTTACACTGAAGCTTTCTTT.

The rearrangement uses TRBV11-1 and TRBJ2-7; 7 bases fit TRBD1. Trimming took 5 bases from V and 2 from J; bases not matched to a gene: 6. The CDR3 spans 14 residues. CDR1 is SGHAT, CDR2 FQDESV, per germline (reference sequence). CDR3 nucleotides: TGTGCCAGCAGCGTGACAGGGTACACCTACGAGCAGTACTTC. Its protein product is CASSVTGYTYEQYF. The complete variable domain, with remaining parts taken from reference TRBV11-1 and TRBJ2-7, reads EAEVAQSPRYKITEKSQAVAFWCDPISGHATLYWYRQILGQGPELLVQFQDESVVDDSQLPKDRFSAERLKGVDSTLKIQPAELGDSAMYLCASSVTGYTYEQYFGPGTRLTVT.

This clonotype has ten or more counts. The chain combines TRBV7-2 with TRBJ2-3; TRBD2 aligns across 11 bases. Germline V gene data show CDR1 as SGHTA and CDR2 as FQGNSA. This CDR3 spans 16 amino acids. J was trimmed by 1 base and V by 5 bases; bases with no gene match: 5. CDR3 in amino acids: CASSPTGLAGTDTQYF. The DNA of the CDR3 is TGTGCCAGCAGCCCGACGGGACTAGCGGGCACAGATACGCAGTATTTT.

This clonotype was detected many times. The chain uses TRBV11-2 and TRBJ2-4; TRBD2 is a possible D gene (6 bases). Trimming took off 5 bases at V and 7 bases at J, with 18 bases between the two ends. In germline, CDR1 is SGHAT, CDR2 FQNNGV. This CDR3 contains 15 residues. CDR3 DNA: TGTGCCAGCAGCCCCGGTCGGGGGACGGAGAACATTCAGTACTTC. Encoded protein: CASSPGRGTENIQYF.

This clonotype appeared a few times. The rearrangement joins TRBV6-1 to TRBJ1-1; D uncertain. Germline V gene sequence: CDR1 MNHNS, CDR2 SASEGT. The V end was cut by 4 bases, the J end by 1 base, with 22 bases between. This CDR3 contains 18 residues. The CDR3 region is CASSAQTGGSKRNTEAFF. CDR3 sequence (DNA): TGTGCCAGCAGTGCCCAGACGGGAGGTTCGAAAAGGAACACTGAAGCTTTCTTT.

Many counts were recorded for this clonotype. V gene TRBV3-2 combines with J gene TRBJ2-7. TRBV3-2 is noted as a pseudogene. This CDR3 spans 16 amino acids. The CDR3 loop is CASSQDNRYPSYEQYF. CDR3 sequence (DNA): TGTGCCAGCAGCCAAGATAATAGGTACCCATCCTACGAGCAGTACTTC.

A word on this clonotype: The germline gene is not matched at one end of the junction; a read error may be the cause. V usage is TRBV7-9 and J usage is TRBJ1-3; weak D call: TRBD1 (5 bases). The germline V gene has CDR1 SEHNR and CDR2 FQNEAQ (reference sequence). The CDR3 has 19 residues. The CDR3 DNA follows: TGTGCCAGCAGCGCACGAATGACAGCGAAAATCCTGTCTGAAAACACCATATATTTT. As protein: CASSARMTAKILSENTIYF.

The sample holds many counts of this clonotype. The chain couples TRBV6-2 or TRBV6-3 to TRBJ1-2; perhaps TRBD1 as D (5 bases). The CDR3 length is 13 residues. V lost 6 bases and J lost 4, with 12 bases in between. Germline V gene lookup returns CDR1 MNHEY and CDR2 SVGEGT. The CDR3 here is CASRTTDLYGYTF. As DNA, the CDR3 is TGTGCCAGCAGAACGACAGATCTCTATGGCTACACCTTC.

In its sample, this clonotype was seen many times. The chain recombines TRBV28 with TRBJ2-5; 12 bases align to TRBD2. With 2 bases clipped from V and 2 bases from J, the junction kept 12 bases outside the gene matches. This CDR3 is built from 19 residues. Germline CDR1 reads MDHEN; CDR2 reads SYDVKM. The CDR3 here is CASSLPPGLAGRQQETQYF. The DNA of the CDR3 is TGTGCCAGCAGTTTACCCCCGGGACTAGCGGGTAGGCAACAAGAGACCCAGTACTTC.

This clonotype has a count of ten or more. This chain connects TRBV20-1 to TRBJ2-2, with D tentatively TRBD1 (9 bases). V lost 5 bases, J lost 5 bases, and 18 bases lay in between. Germline CDR1 reads DFQATT; CDR2 reads SNEGSKA (reference sequence). The CDR3 length is 15 residues. In DNA form, the CDR3 reads TGCAGTGCTCGGGGGGGGACAGGGCATACCGGGGAGCTGTTTTTT. It specifies CSARGGTGHTGELFF.

The J gene is TRBJ2-5, the V gene TRBV19, with D tentatively TRBD1 (6 bases). The CDR3 length is 15 residues. CDR1 LNHDA and CDR2 SQIVND come from the germline V gene (reference sequence). V lost 2 bases and J lost 2, with 12 bases in between. CDR3 region: CASSIMWGLQETQYF. The CDR3 nucleotides are TGTGCCAGTAGTATAATGTGGGGGCTACAAGAGACCCAGTACTTC.

CDR3: CASSSSEGVPEQYF. As DNA, the CDR3 is TGTGCCAGCAGTTCCAGCGAGGGGGTCCCCGAGCAGTACTTC. The chain couples TRBV28 to TRBJ2-7, with a possible D match to TRBD1 (6 bases). Germline V gene lookup returns CDR1 MDHEN and CDR2 SYDVKM. The CDR3 extends over 14 amino acids. V was trimmed by 4 bases and J by 6 bases, leaving 16 bases between them. Complete variable domain (other parts from reference TRBV28 and TRBJ2-7): DVKVTQSSRYLVKRTGEKVFLECVQDMDHENMFWYRQDPGLGLRLIYFSYDVKMKEKGDIPEGYSVSREKKERFSLILESASTNQTSMYLCASSSSEGVPEQYFGPGTRLTVT.

The gene calls are TRBV4-1 and TRBJ2-1, with TRBD1 as a possible D gene (5 bases). The CDR3 totals 18 residues. Looked up from germline, CDR1 is MGHRA and CDR2 is YSYEKL. V was clipped by 1 base and J by 7 bases, with 23 bases between them. The CDR3 DNA is TGCGCCAGCAGCCAAGGAAAGCCGGACATCTGGGTTAAGAATGAGCAGTTCTTC. Its translation: CASSQGKPDIWVKNEQFF.

This clonotype has at least ten counts. V usage is TRBV5-1 and J usage is TRBJ2-3; D gene ambiguous. Trimming removed 0 bases at V and 2 bases at J, with 7 bases between. Germline lookup yields CDR1 SGHRS and CDR2 YFSETQ. This CDR3 is built from 14 residues. The CDR3 loop reads CASSLGQYTDTQYF. The CDR3 DNA sequence: TGCGCCAGCAGCTTGGGGCAATACACAGATACGCAGTATTTT.

The gene calls are TRBV29-1 and TRBJ1-1, with a weak D call TRBD1 (6 bases). Trimming stripped 4 bases from V and 1 base from J, with 10 bases between. The CDR3 length is 13 residues. CDR1 and CDR2 (germline): SQVTM, ANQGSEA. The CDR3 DNA follows: TGCAGCGTTGCCCAACAGGGGAACACTGAAGCTTTCTTT. This codes for CSVAQQGNTEAFF. Complete variable domain (other parts from reference TRBV29-1 and TRBJ1-1): SAVISQKPSRDICQRGTSLTIQCQVDSQVTMMFWYRQQPGQSLTLIATANQGSEATYESGFVIDKFPISRPNLTFSTLTVSNMSPEDSSIYLCSVAQQGNTEAFFGQGTRLTVV.

This clonotype was recorded many times. CDR3 in DNA: TGTGCCAGCTCCGGAGGCACTATTGAAGCTTTCTTT. Translation: CASSGGTIEAFF. The chain couples TRBV7-8 to TRBJ1-1; D is ambiguous. The germline gives CDR1 SGHVS, CDR2 FQNEAQ. The length of the CDR3 is 12 residues. Trimming left V 8 bases short and J 7 bases short, with 14 bases between. The variable domain in full, with the rest retrieved from reference TRBV7-8 and TRBJ1-1, is GAGVSQSPRYKVAKRGQDVALRCDPISGHVSLFWYQQALGQGPEFLTYFQNEAQLDKSGLPSDRFFAERPEGSVSTLKIQRTQQEDSAVYLCASSGGTIEAFFGQGTRLTVV.

This clonotype was observed at least ten times. The chain recombines TRBV18 with TRBJ2-5; no clear D. Per germline, CDR1 KGHSH and CDR2 LQKENI. This CDR3 has 13 residues. Trimming removed 3 bases at V and 5 bases at J, with 10 bases between. The CDR3: CASSPMVGETQYF. CDR3 sequence (DNA): TGTGCCAGCTCACCCATGGTCGGGGAGACCCAGTACTTC.

V gene TRBV12-3 or TRBV12-4 combines with J gene TRBJ2-3; D is uncertain. The CDR3 length is 10 residues. Trimming took off 3 bases at V and 9 bases at J, with 4 bases between the two ends. CDR3 residues: CASSLGTQYF. Written as DNA, the CDR3 is TGTGCCAGCAGTTTGGGGACGCAGTATTTT.

The chain is built from TRBV18 and TRBJ1-1; TRBD1 might be the D (6 bases). Germline assignment: CDR1 KGHSH and CDR2 LQKENI. Trimming pared 2 bases from V and 4 bases from J, leaving 14 bases between. The CDR3 extends over 15 amino acids. CDR3 loop: CASSPSRGYLTEAFF. The CDR3 DNA reads as TGTGCCAGCTCACCATCCAGGGGCTATCTCACTGAAGCTTTCTTT.